This T cell receptor (beta chain) was retrieved from a study of blood T cell repertoires in COVID-19 (dated by TCRdb to 2018 to 2020). The study in broad terms: Collaborator samples came from the United States, Italy and Spain and covered acute and convalescent phases of COVID-19. Sample metadata almost always included a de-identified subject ID, COVID-19 status, age in years and sex. Where HLA class I and class II types were available, the types were taken from metadata supplied by the sample provider, not from assay-based typing. The material from the prospective study consisted of cDNA or gDNA derived from T cells, B-cell-depleted T cells, or PBMCs. The dataset comprised deeply sampled blood TCRbeta repertoires from subjects exposed to, actively infected with, or recovered from COVID-19. The repertoires were released in a freely available public database meant as a resource for research on the immune response to SARS-CoV-2. The samples were drawn from the first 160 participants of the ongoing ImmuneRACE study and from some 1,300 subjects provided by 6 global collaborators.

TCRbeta CDR3 regions were amplified from genomic DNA using the immunoSEQ Assay, a bias-controlled multiplex PCR. As for the authors' bioinformatics: Within the assay, amplification of reference gene primers was used to estimate how many nucleated cells each sample contained. Sequence reads were collapsed and filtered to measure the absolute abundance of every unique TCRbeta CDR3 rearrangement. For each sample, productive Simpson clonality was calculated by taking the square root of Simpson's diversity index across productive rearrangements. This immuneACCESS table, as held by TCRdb, lists in-frame sequences with V and J called but not all clones. Of the missing ones, under half trace to an unresolved V gene in checked studies; the others have no known cause. From that table come the V and J calls and clone size; the DNA was used to work out D and trimming. A total of approximately 88,000 clones appear in this sample, 60% to 85% of them only once. Approximately 8.2% of the sample goes to the ten largest clones.

Regarding this clone: Its recognized antigen is unknown. No much larger clone is present one base from it, and per-base qualities are unavailable.

Reading the germline V gene gives CDR1 SGHTA and CDR2 FQGNSA. CDR3 length: 14 amino acids, cysteine to phenylalanine. The sequence is cut down to CDR3 DNA, 42 bases in frame from base 1. V is cut by 1 base and J by 2 bases, and the space between the germline ends is 9 bases. Study-wide conclusions, independent of this receptor: The amount of clinical and demographic metadata varied by source and participant and was provided uncurated.

Samples from volunteer blood donors who had recovered from COVID-19 were contributed by a second Seattle source. Collaborating institutions collected whole blood in K2EDTA tubes following their own protocols. For TCRbeta analysis, collaborator samples were shipped as frozen whole blood, as isolated PBMCs, or as DNA extracted from either sample type. The receptor's source is a man aged 45-65 years who had recovered from COVID-19. The rearrangement joined TRBV7-2 to TRBJ2-7, with TRBD1 perhaps the D gene, on 6 matching bases. Source material: peripheral blood. The CDR3 amino acid sequence is: CASSLVGGTYEQYF. At the DNA level, the sequence is TGTGCCAGCAGCTTAGTAGGGGGTACCTACGAGCAGTACTTC. The full variable domain, with segments outside the CDR3 supplied by the reference TRBV7-2 and TRBJ2-7 proteins, appears as GAGVSQSPSNKVTEKGKDVELRCDPISGHTALYWYRQSLGQGLEFLIYFQGNSAPDKSGLPSDRFSAERTGGSVSTLTIQRTQQEDSAVYLCASSLVGGTYEQYFGPGTRLTVT.